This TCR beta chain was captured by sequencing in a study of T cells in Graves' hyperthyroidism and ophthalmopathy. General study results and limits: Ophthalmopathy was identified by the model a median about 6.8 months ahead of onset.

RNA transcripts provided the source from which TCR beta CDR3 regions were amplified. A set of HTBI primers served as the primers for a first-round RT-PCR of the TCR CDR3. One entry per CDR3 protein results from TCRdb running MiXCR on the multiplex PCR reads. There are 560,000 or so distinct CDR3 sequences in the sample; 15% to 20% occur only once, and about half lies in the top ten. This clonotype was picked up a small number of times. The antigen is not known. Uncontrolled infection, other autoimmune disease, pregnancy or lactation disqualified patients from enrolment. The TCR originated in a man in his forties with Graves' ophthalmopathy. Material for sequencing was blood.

The CDR3 DNA is TGTGCCAGCAGTTTATACCTCAGCACAGATACGCAGTATTTT. Protein product: CASSLYLSTDTQYF. The chain combines TRBV27 with TRBJ2-3, with D hard to call. V lost 1 base to trimming and J lost 0 bases, with 5 bases between them. This CDR3 has 14 amino acids. Germline CDR1 is MNHEY and CDR2 is SMNVEV (reference sequence).